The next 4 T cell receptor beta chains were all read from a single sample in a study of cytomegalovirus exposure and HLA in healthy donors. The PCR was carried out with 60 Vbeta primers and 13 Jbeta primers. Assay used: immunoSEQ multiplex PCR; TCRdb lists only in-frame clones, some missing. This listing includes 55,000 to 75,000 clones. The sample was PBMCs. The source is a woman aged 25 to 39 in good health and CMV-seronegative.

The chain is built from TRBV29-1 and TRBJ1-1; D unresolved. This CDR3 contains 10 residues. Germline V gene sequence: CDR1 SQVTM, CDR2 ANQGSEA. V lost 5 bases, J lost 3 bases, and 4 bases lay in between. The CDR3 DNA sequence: TGCAGCGTTCAGGACACTGAAGCTTTCTTT. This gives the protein CSVQDTEAFF.

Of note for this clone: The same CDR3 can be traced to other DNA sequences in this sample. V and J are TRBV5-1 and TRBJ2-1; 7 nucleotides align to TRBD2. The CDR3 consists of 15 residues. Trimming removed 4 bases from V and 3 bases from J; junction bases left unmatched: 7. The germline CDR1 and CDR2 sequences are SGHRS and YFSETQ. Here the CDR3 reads CASSLEAGSYNEQFF. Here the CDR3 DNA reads TGCGCCAGCAGCCTAGAAGCGGGGAGCTACAATGAGCAGTTCTTC.

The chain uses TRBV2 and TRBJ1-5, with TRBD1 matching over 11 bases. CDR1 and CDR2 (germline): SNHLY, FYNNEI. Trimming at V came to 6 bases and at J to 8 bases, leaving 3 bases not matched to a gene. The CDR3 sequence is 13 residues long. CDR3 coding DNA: TGTGCCAGCAGCGGGGGACAGGGGGAGCCCCAGCATTTT. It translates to CASSGGQGEPQHF.

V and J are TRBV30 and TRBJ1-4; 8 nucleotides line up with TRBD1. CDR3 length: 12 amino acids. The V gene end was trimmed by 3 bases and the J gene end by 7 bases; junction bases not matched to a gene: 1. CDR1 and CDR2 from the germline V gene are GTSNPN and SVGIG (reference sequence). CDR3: CAWSGQGEKLFF. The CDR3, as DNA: TGTGCCTGGAGCGGACAGGGTGAAAAACTGTTTTTT.